This TCR beta chain was captured in a study of Ad26.COV2.S vaccination and SARS-CoV-2 variants. CDR3 length equals 13 residues. The V and J ends lost 6 bases and 4 bases respectively, with 11 bases between them. Study conclusions and caveats: Non-spike TCR breadth showed similarity between vaccine and placebo recipients.

Concerning this clone itself: The target antigen is unknown.

Treatment described: 15 to 20 received Ad26.COV2.S at low or high dose, single or two shots; about 5 received placebo; per-sample allocation not given. Samples analyzed were those drawn on day 63 after the first vaccine or placebo injection. Boston hosted the donor, who was an adult aged 18-55 years. Repertoires were generated with immunoSEQ multiplex PCR, while TCRdb's copy carries only in-frame clones and drops some. The sample lists around 250,000 clones; around 90% were seen once. Specimen: peripheral blood, collected in a trial of Ad26.COV2.S vaccine versus placebo. This receptor was identified in a person between 18 and 65 years old who received the Ad26.COV2.S COVID-19 vaccine or a placebo. The V and J genes are TRBV12-3 or TRBV12-4 and TRBJ2-3; D is perhaps TRBD2 (5 bases). The CDR3 sequence: CASRLFGADTQYF. CDR3 nucleotide sequence: TGTGCCAGCAGGCTTTTCGGGGCAGATACGCAGTATTTT.